The 18 T cell receptor beta chains below come from one sample, sequenced in a study of EBV T-cell therapy then PD-1 blockade in nasopharyngeal carcinoma. Assay: immunoSEQ multiplex PCR; the TCRdb copy retains only in-frame clones and omits some. The repertoire holds approximately 15,000 clones, with around 80% as singletons. Antigens of these TCRs are unknown. The treatment denotes: AdE1-LMPpoly-expanded autologous EBV-specific T-cell therapy followed by anti-PD-1 nivolumab. The sequenced sample was CD8+ T cells from blood, obtained around day 100 from a patient whose treatment included autologous EBV-specific T cells and nivolumab. These receptors were taken from a man aged 40-49 years with nasopharyngeal carcinoma.

The chain combines TRBV5-4 with TRBJ2-2; D not certain. Germline lookup yields CDR1 SGHNT and CDR2 YYREEE (reference sequence). The length of the CDR3 is 14 residues. Trimming took 1 base from V and 0 from J, leaving 4 bases between them. CDR3 coding DNA: TGTGCCAGCAGCTTGATTGCGAACACCGGGGAGCTGTTTTTT. Protein: CASSLIANTGELFF.

The chain is built from TRBV27 and TRBJ2-1; 8 bases map to TRBD2. The V segment lost 4 bases and the J segment 6 bases; nucleotides outside the gene matches: 5. The CDR3 runs to 14 residues. CDR1 MNHEY and CDR2 SMNVEV come from the germline V gene (reference sequence). CDR3 loop: CASSWGSGVNEQFF. CDR3 bases: TGTGCCAGCAGTTGGGGTAGCGGGGTCAATGAGCAGTTCTTC.

This chain joins TRBV7-3 and TRBJ2-1; possible D gene TRBD2, 6 bases. Germline CDR1 reads SGHTA; CDR2 reads FQGTGA. The CDR3 extends over 14 amino acids. Trimming cost V 2 bases and J 5 bases, with 10 bases left between them. This CDR3 is CASSLGGGNNEQFF. For the CDR3, the DNA is TGTGCCAGCAGCTTAGGTGGCGGGAACAATGAGCAGTTCTTC.

The V call is TRBV5-4, the J call TRBJ2-3; 10 bases agree with TRBD2. After removal of 6 bases from V and 6 bases from J, the junction contained 10 bases not matched to a gene. The CDR3 is made up of 15 amino acids. Germline V CDR1 and CDR2: SGHNT, YYREEE (reference sequence). CDR3 loop: CASKDVVSGGDTQYF. CDR3 DNA sequence: TGTGCCAGCAAAGACGTGGTTAGCGGGGGGGATACGCAGTATTTT.

V and J are TRBV13 and TRBJ1-2; possible D gene TRBD1, 6 bases. This CDR3 has 11 amino acids. Germline CDR1 is PRHDT and CDR2 is FYEKMQ (reference sequence). Deletions cut 0 bases from V and 13 bases from J, with 9 bases between. CDR3 bases: TGTGCCAGCAGCTTAGGACAGGGATGCACCTTC. Translation: CASSLGQGCTF.

This chain links TRBV4-3 with TRBJ1-4, with 7 bases fitting TRBD1. CDR1 and CDR2 (germline): LGHNA, YSLEER. CDR3 length: 16 amino acids. J was trimmed by 7 bases and V by 0 bases; bases with no gene match: 8. The CDR3 region is CASSQEEGGGSEKLFF. The CDR3 DNA follows: TGCGCCAGCAGCCAAGAGGAAGGAGGGGGCAGTGAAAAACTGTTTTTT.

This clone has just one count. The chain is built from TRBV2 and TRBJ2-1; 7 positions match TRBD1. Trimming removed 1 base from V and 0 bases from J; junction bases left unmatched: 3. Germline CDR1 SNHLY, CDR2 FYNNEI. There are 16 residues in the CDR3. The CDR3 here is CASSEVGDSSYNEQFF. The DNA for the CDR3 is TGTGCCAGCAGTGAAGTCGGGGACAGCTCCTACAATGAGCAGTTCTTC.

This chain connects TRBV27 to TRBJ1-2, with a tentative D call TRBD1 (5 bases). The V end was cut by 3 bases, the J end by 8 bases, with 19 bases between. In germline, CDR1 is MNHEY, CDR2 SMNVEV (reference sequence). CDR3 size: 15 residues. CDR3 amino acids: CASSLFTGTRGGYTF. The CDR3 DNA reads TGTGCCAGCAGTTTGTTCACCGGGACCCGAGGGGGCTACACCTTC.

V usage is TRBV5-1 and J usage is TRBJ2-7; D call uncertain. V dropped 1 base and J dropped 5 bases, with 10 bases sitting between them. This CDR3 is built from 13 residues. Germline CDR1 reads SGHRS; CDR2 reads YFSETQ. The chain's CDR3 is CASSLIYGDEQYF. The CDR3 DNA is TGCGCCAGCAGCTTGATCTACGGCGACGAGCAGTACTTC.

The CDR3 protein is CASSPGGPATADTQYF. The CDR3 bases are TGCGCCAGCAGCCCGGGGGGGCCCGCGACGGCAGATACGCAGTATTTT. The J gene is TRBJ2-3, the V gene TRBV4-3, with 8 nucleotides matching TRBD2. In germline, CDR1 is LGHNA, CDR2 YSLEER. Trimming took 4 bases from V and 4 from J; bases not matched to a gene: 10. There are 16 residues in the CDR3.

This clone is deemed large (0.1 to 1%). The chain has TRBV28 and TRBJ2-5, with unresolved D. V lost 1 base and J lost 1, with 7 bases in between. CDR3 size: 14 residues. From germline, CDR1 is MDHEN and CDR2 SYDVKM. CDR3 region: CASSLLAIQETQYF. The CDR3 DNA follows: TGTGCCAGCAGTTTATTGGCCATCCAAGAGACCCAGTACTTC.

The chain joins TRBV5-8 to TRBJ2-1; 11 bases align to TRBD2. This CDR3 region has 14 residues. V shed 4 bases and J 12 bases; nucleotides not matched to a gene: 9. Per germline, CDR1 SGHTS and CDR2 YDEGEE. In nucleotides, the CDR3 is TGTGCCAGCAGCCTAGCGGGGGGTCTTCGTGGGCAGTTCTTC. It encodes CASSLAGGLRGQFF.

As to this clone: At one boundary the junction diverges from the germline segment, which might be a read error. The same CDR3 also results from other DNA sequences found in this sample. This chain joins TRBV4-1 and TRBJ1-1; tentative D call: TRBD1 (5 bases). Per germline, CDR1 MGHRA and CDR2 YSYEKL. CDR3 length: 15 residues. DNA of the CDR3: TGCGCCAGCAGCCCACCGACAGTGGGGAACACTGAAGCTTTTTTT. Translated, it gives CASSPPTVGNTEAFF.

V gene TRBV6-1 combines with J gene TRBJ2-3; 11 bases match TRBD2. Germline V CDR1 and CDR2: MNHNS, SASEGT. The CDR3 is made up of 16 amino acids. J was trimmed by 1 base and V by 4 bases; bases with no gene match: 4. In DNA form, the CDR3 reads TGTGCCAGCAGTGTGGGACTAGCGGATCGCACAGATACGCAGTATTTT. This codes for CASSVGLADRTDTQYF.

J is TRBJ1-2 and V is TRBV6-2 or TRBV6-3; D is undetermined. Deletions cut 5 bases from V and 1 base from J, with 11 bases between. CDR3 length: 14 residues. The germline CDR1 and CDR2 sequences are MNHEY and SVGEGT. This CDR3 is CASSPWSHNYGYTF. The CDR3 coding sequence is TGTGCCAGCAGTCCGTGGTCTCATAACTATGGCTACACCTTC.

This clone is a singleton in its sample. The chain combines TRBV9 with TRBJ1-3, with D perhaps matching TRBD1 (5 bases). Germline V gene data show CDR1 as SGDLS and CDR2 as YYNGEE. Deletions cut 4 bases from V and 7 bases from J, with 12 bases between. The CDR3 is made up of 13 amino acids. DNA for the CDR3: TGTGCCAGCAGCCTGGGGACGGGTAACACCATATATTTT. It translates to CASSLGTGNTIYF.

This clone appeared a single time. The chain uses TRBV10-3 and TRBJ2-7; 13 nucleotides align to TRBD2. The junction had 21 bases not matched to a gene; V was cut back by 7 bases and J by 6 bases. The CDR3 is 19 residues long. Looked up from germline, CDR1 is ENHRY and CDR2 is SYGVKD. CDR3 coding DNA: TGTGCCATCACTCCACATTCGACTAGCGGGGGGACCTCCTTAGGCGAGCAGTACTTC. Its translation: CAITPHSTSGGTSLGEQYF.

In its sample, this clone was seen once. The chain joins TRBV6-6 to TRBJ1-2; D call uncertain. Trimming cost V 4 bases and J 8 bases, with 8 bases left between them. This CDR3 region has 11 residues. CDR1 is MNHNY, CDR2 SVGAGI, per germline (reference sequence). DNA of the CDR3: TGTGCCAGCAGTTTCCCCGAGGGCTACACCTTC. Its protein product is CASSFPEGYTF.